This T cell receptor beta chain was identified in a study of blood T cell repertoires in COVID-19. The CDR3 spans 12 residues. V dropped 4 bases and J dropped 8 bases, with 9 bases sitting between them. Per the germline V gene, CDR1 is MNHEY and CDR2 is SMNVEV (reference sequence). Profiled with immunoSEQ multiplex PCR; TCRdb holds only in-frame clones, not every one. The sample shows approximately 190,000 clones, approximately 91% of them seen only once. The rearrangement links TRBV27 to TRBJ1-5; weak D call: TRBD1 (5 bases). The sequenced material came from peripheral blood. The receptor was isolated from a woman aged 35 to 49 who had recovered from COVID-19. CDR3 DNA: TGTGCCAGCAGTTCAATAGGGGAGCCCCAGCATTTT. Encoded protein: CASSSIGEPQHF.